Listed here are 23 T cell receptor beta chains from one sample, sequenced in a study of T cell responses to AZD1222 COVID-19 vaccine. The protocol was immunoSEQ multiplex PCR, while the TCRdb copy is restricted to in-frame clones and leaves out a portion. This sample yields approximately 100,000 clones, of which 80% to 90% are seen a single time; about 3.5% belongs to the top ten. Sequencing used peripheral blood, obtained on day 0 of AZD1222 vaccination. These receptors all stem from an adult in good health.

This clone was recorded only once. V is TRBV7-9 and J is TRBJ1-3; D not certain. The CDR3 consists of 13 residues. The V end lost 3 bases, the J end lost 4 bases, and 7 bases lay between the germline ends. Germline-derived CDR1 and CDR2 are SEHNR and FQNEAQ (reference sequence). The CDR3 DNA sequence: TGTGCCAGCAGCTTTACCCCAGGAAACACCATATATTTT. This encodes CASSFTPGNTIYF.

The table lists this clone with a few counts. This chain uses TRBV25-1 with TRBJ1-5, with a possible D match to TRBD1 (5 bases). This CDR3 is built from 14 residues. Trimming shortened V by 2 bases and J by 3 bases, and 8 bases separated the two germline ends. Germline V gives CDR1 MGHDK, CDR2 SYGVNS. The CDR3 spells CASSEGGPNQPQHF. CDR3 bases: TGTGCCAGCAGTGAAGGGGGACCCAATCAGCCCCAGCATTTT.

At least ten counts were recorded for this clone. The rearrangement uses TRBV5-1 and TRBJ2-1; TRBD2 matches 12 bases. The CDR3 is 14 residues long. With 8 bases clipped from V and 9 bases from J, the junction kept 9 bases outside the gene matches. Germline V gene data show CDR1 as SGHRS and CDR2 as YFSETQ. CDR3 nucleotides: TGCGCCAGGGACCCGGCACTAGCGGGGGGTGAGCAGTTCTTC. It is translated as CARDPALAGGEQFF.

The CDR3 nucleotides are TGCGCCAGCAGCTTGGCCCCGGGACAGTTCATTGGGAATGAAAAACTGTTTTTT. It codes for CASSLAPGQFIGNEKLFF. The chain combines TRBV5-1 with TRBJ1-4, with 7 bases lining up with TRBD1. The CDR3 sequence is 18 residues long. The germline V gene encodes CDR1 SGHRS and CDR2 YFSETQ. Unmatched junction bases numbered 13, after V lost 0 bases and J lost 5 bases.

The rearrangement uses TRBV3-1 (or the pseudogene TRBV3-2) and TRBJ2-7; D is perhaps TRBD1 (5 bases). The CDR3 extends over 14 amino acids. Trimming pared 1 base from V and 3 bases from J, leaving 10 bases between. Germline CDR1 is LGHDT and CDR2 is YNNKEL (reference sequence). CDR3 bases: TGTGCCAGCAGCCAAGGACAGAACCACTACGAGCAGTACTTC. Translated: CASSQGQNHYEQYF.

The CDR3 DNA reads TGTGCCAGCAGCTTAGGTCAGGGGGGTTCACCCCTCCACTTT. This sequence encodes CASSLGQGGSPLHF. This chain connects TRBV7-9 to TRBJ1-6; 7 bases are shared with TRBD1. The V gene's germline CDR1 is SEHNR and CDR2 FQNEAQ (reference sequence). V was pared by 1 base and J by 9 bases, with 3 bases of the junction left unmatched. The CDR3 length is 14 residues.

The V call is TRBV28, the J call TRBJ2-5; 11 bases fit TRBD2. This CDR3 comprises 14 residues. The J segment lost 3 bases and the V segment lost 5 bases, leaving 2 bases of the junction unmatched. The germline V gene encodes CDR1 MDHEN and CDR2 SYDVKM. The CDR3 spells CASSPTSGKETQYF. DNA for the CDR3: TGTGCCAGCAGTCCGACTAGCGGGAAAGAGACCCAGTACTTC.

The chain links TRBV19 to TRBJ2-7, with a weak D call TRBD1 (6 bases). The CDR3 is 14 amino acids. The V end was cut by 4 bases, the J end by 2 bases, with 12 bases between. From germline, CDR1 is LNHDA and CDR2 SQIVND (reference sequence). The CDR3 nucleotides are TGTGCCAGTAGTAAGGATAGGGACACCTACGAGCAGTACTTC. Encoded protein: CASSKDRDTYEQYF. The complete variable domain, with remaining parts taken from reference TRBV19 and TRBJ2-7, reads DGGITQSPKYLFRKEGQNVTLSCEQNLNHDAMYWYRQDPGQGLRLIYYSQIVNDFQKGDIAEGYSVSREKKESFPLTVTSAQKNPTAFYLCASSKDRDTYEQYFGPGTRLTVT.

Only one count was recorded for this clone. The chain uses TRBV5-6 and TRBJ1-3; D gene unclear. The germline gives CDR1 SGHDT, CDR2 YYEEEE. Trimming removed 2 bases from V and 0 bases from J, with 9 bases in between. The CDR3 runs 15 residues. The CDR3 protein is CASSLKGYSGNTIYF. CDR3 sequence (DNA): TGTGCCAGCAGCTTAAAGGGCTACTCTGGAAACACCATATATTTT.

The chain employs TRBV12-3 or TRBV12-4 and TRBJ1-1; a weak D match, TRBD1 (5 bases). CDR3 length: 13 amino acids. Trimming stripped 4 bases from V and 10 bases from J, with 16 bases between. The CDR3: CASSSPSGTRAFF. The CDR3 DNA reads as TGTGCCAGCAGTTCTCCCTCCGGGACTAGAGCTTTCTTT.

This clone came up a few times. The chain combines TRBV7-9 with TRBJ2-3; D unclear. Germline V CDR1 and CDR2: SEHNR, FQNEAQ (reference sequence). The V end was cut by 0 bases, the J end by 1 base, with 8 bases between. The CDR3 length is 15 residues. The CDR3 loop is CASSLAGPRTDTQYF. CDR3 nucleotides: TGTGCCAGCAGCTTAGCAGGGCCCCGCACAGATACGCAGTATTTT.

A word on this clone: The germline gene is not matched at one end of the junction; a read error may be the cause. The chain uses TRBV6-2 or TRBV6-3 and TRBJ2-7, with a weak D call TRBD1 (5 bases). Germline CDR1 reads MNHEY; CDR2 reads SVGEGT. CDR3 size: 16 residues. CDR3 amino acids: CASSQPRGRGSHEQYF. CDR3 sequence (DNA): TGTGCCAGCAGTCAACCAAGGGGCCGTGGCTCCCACGAGCAGTACTTC.

This clone was seen more than once but under ten times. This chain links TRBV30 with TRBJ1-2; D not resolved. Germline CDR1 is GTSNPN and CDR2 is SVGIG (reference sequence). The CDR3 has 14 residues. V was trimmed by 0 bases and J by 0 bases, leaving 8 bases between them. CDR3 in amino acids: CAWSVRRTNYGYTF. In DNA form, the CDR3 reads TGTGCCTGGAGTGTACGCAGAACTAACTATGGCTACACCTTC.

The V gene is TRBV5-1, the J gene TRBJ2-5; 9 bases agree with TRBD2. V trimming: 0 bases; J trimming: 5 bases; junction bases outside the gene matches: 5. The CDR3 contains 15 residues. Germline assignment: CDR1 SGHRS and CDR2 YFSETQ. The CDR3 protein is CASSLGASGAETQYF. In DNA form, the CDR3 reads TGCGCCAGCAGCTTGGGGGCTAGCGGGGCGGAGACCCAGTACTTC. The whole variable domain, filled in from reference TRBV5-1 and TRBJ2-5, reads KAGVTQTPRYLIKTRGQQVTLSCSPISGHRSVSWYQQTPGQGLQFLFEYFSETQRNKGNFPGRFSGRQFSNSRSEMNVSTLELGDSALYLCASSLGASGAETQYFGPGTRLLVL.

This chain joins TRBV24-1 and TRBJ1-2; 10 nucleotides line up with TRBD1. V shed 5 bases and J 3 bases; nucleotides not matched to a gene: 5. The CDR3 is made up of 15 amino acids. In germline, CDR1 is KGHDR, CDR2 SFDVKD. The CDR3 region is CATSGRGTGDYGYTF. CDR3 DNA: TGTGCCACCAGTGGACGCGGGACAGGGGACTATGGCTACACCTTC.

This sequence joins TRBV6-5 and TRBJ2-1, with D possibly matching TRBD1 (5 bases). V was pared by 6 bases and J by 2 bases, with 11 bases between. Per germline, CDR1 MNHEY and CDR2 SVGAGI. The CDR3 spans 14 residues. The CDR3 is CASRGPSPYNEQFF. The CDR3 nucleotides read TGTGCCAGCAGGGGGCCGAGCCCCTACAATGAGCAGTTCTTC.

V and J are TRBV18 and TRBJ2-5, with D perhaps matching TRBD1 (6 bases). Between the trimmed V and J ends, which lost 7 bases and 1 base, there was a span of 19 bases. Per the germline V gene, CDR1 is KGHSH and CDR2 is LQKENI. CDR3 length: 16 residues. CDR3 nucleotides: TGTGCCAGCTTCTTGACAGGCGGGTCCGCCCAAGAGACCCAGTACTTC. This encodes CASFLTGGSAQETQYF. The full variable domain, with the rest looked up from reference TRBV18 and TRBJ2-5, is NAGVMQNPRHLVRRRGQEARLRCSPMKGHSHVYWYRQLPEEGLKFMVYLQKENIIDESGMPKERFSAEFPKEGPSILRIQQVVRGDSAAYFCASFLTGGSAQETQYFGPGTRLLVL.

The V call is TRBV30, the J call TRBJ1-1; 10 bases map to TRBD1. This CDR3 is 14 amino acids long. V lost 1 base to trimming and J lost 4 bases; unmatched junction nucleotides: 3. Per the germline V gene, CDR1 is GTSNPN and CDR2 is SVGIG (reference sequence). The CDR3 is CAWSGQGASTEAFF. CDR3 sequence (DNA): TGTGCCTGGAGTGGACAGGGGGCGAGCACTGAAGCTTTCTTT.

This clone has a handful of counts. Other DNA sequences in the same sample also yield this CDR3. The chain couples TRBV7-9 to TRBJ1-5; D is unclear. Germline CDR1 is SEHNR and CDR2 is FQNEAQ (reference sequence). Trimming shortened V by 3 bases and J by 5 bases, and 5 bases separated the two germline ends. The CDR3 consists of 12 residues. CDR3 nucleotides: TGTGCCAGCAGCTTTGGGGATCAGCCCCAGCATTTT. Its translation is CASSFGDQPQHF.

This chain joins TRBV4-2 and TRBJ2-3; 7 nucleotides agree with TRBD1. With V trimmed by 5 bases and J by 2 bases, 10 bases remained unmatched. This CDR3 spans 16 amino acids. The germline CDR1 and CDR2 sequences are LGHNA and YNFKEQ. The CDR3 DNA sequence: TGTGCCAGCAGCATCGGGACAGTATTTTACACAGATACGCAGTATTTT. This gives the protein CASSIGTVFYTDTQYF.

Here the CDR3 reads CASSLMTGDNSPLHF. CDR3 DNA sequence: TGCGCCAGCAGCTTGATGACAGGCGATAATTCACCCCTCCACTTT. The chain employs TRBV5-1 and TRBJ1-6; the D gene is possibly TRBD1 (6 bases). The germline CDR1 and CDR2 sequences are SGHRS and YFSETQ. Trimming took 1 base from V and 5 from J, leaving 10 bases between them. This CDR3 is 15 amino acids long. Full variable domain (outside the CDR3, taken from reference TRBV5-1 and TRBJ1-6): KAGVTQTPRYLIKTRGQQVTLSCSPISGHRSVSWYQQTPGQGLQFLFEYFSETQRNKGNFPGRFSGRQFSNSRSEMNVSTLELGDSALYLCASSLMTGDNSPLHFGNGTRLTVT.

The CDR3 spells CASSLALAYTEAFF. The CDR3 nucleotides read TGTGCCAGCAGCTTAGCGCTTGCATACACTGAAGCTTTCTTT. The V call is TRBV7-2, the J call TRBJ1-1; no reliable D call. The CDR3 length is 14 residues. Germline V gene lookup returns CDR1 SGHTA and CDR2 FQGNSA. Trimming pared 0 bases from V and 3 bases from J, leaving 8 bases between.

J is TRBJ1-6 and V is TRBV28; D unresolved. CDR3 length: 15 amino acids. V was pared by 3 bases and J by 9 bases, with 15 bases between. Germline V gene data show CDR1 as MDHEN and CDR2 as SYDVKM. CDR3 region: CASSFGRGHVSPLHF. The CDR3 DNA follows: TGTGCCAGCAGTTTCGGTCGGGGTCATGTTTCACCCCTCCACTTT.